This T cell receptor beta chain appears in the sequencing data of a study of T cell changes during pregnancy in multiple sclerosis. TCRdb keeps only in-frame clones here, not all; method: immunoSEQ multiplex PCR. The sample shows approximately 40,000 clones, over 80% of them seen only once. Germline CDR1 LNHDA, CDR2 SQIVND (reference sequence). Trimming cost V 0 bases and J 6 bases, with 10 bases left between them. The CDR3 is 14 residues long. This material consisted of peripheral blood, taken in the first trimester of pregnancy. This TCR came from a female donor in good health, enrolled as a control in a pregnancy study. The chain joins TRBV19 to TRBJ2-3, with a tentative D call TRBD2 (6 bases). The CDR3 DNA reads TGTGCCAGTAGTATAGAACGCGGGGCGGATACGCAGTATTTT. Translation: CASSIERGADTQYF.